The 32 T cell receptor beta chains given below trace back to one sample, sequenced in a study of identical twins. From the 5' RACE reads, TCRdb called clonotypes with MiXCR, one entry per CDR3 protein. The data hold just over 500,000 distinct CDR3 sequences, with roughly a fifth observed a single time. These data were also reused for a study on T cells expressing NK-cell markers.

Sequencing was carried out using CD4+ T cells sorted from blood. Receptors originate from a young woman in good health.

The chain couples TRBV5-1 to TRBJ2-1, with 15 bases matching TRBD2. The junction had 9 bases not matched to a gene; V was cut back by 0 bases and J by 8 bases. Germline assignment: CDR1 SGHRS and CDR2 YFSETQ. This CDR3 contains 18 residues. Written as DNA, the CDR3 is TGCGCCAGCAGCTTGGGCCGGACTAGCGGGGGGGCTTCCGATGAGCAGTTCTTC. Protein product: CASSLGRTSGGASDEQFF.

The chain recombines TRBV20-1 with TRBJ2-1; D unclear. V was cut by 5 bases and J by 10 bases, with 15 bases left in between. Per germline, CDR1 DFQATT and CDR2 SNEGSKA (reference sequence). This CDR3 region has 12 residues. The CDR3 nucleotides are TGCAGTGCTTCCCAGCCCCCCCGGGAGCAGTTCTTC. Translating gives CSASQPPREQFF.

This clonotype was found many times. The rearrangement uses TRBV12-3 or TRBV12-4 and TRBJ2-7; 9 bases map to TRBD2. The V and J ends lost 8 bases and 0 bases, in that order; junction bases with no gene match: 11. The CDR3 has 16 amino acids. The CDR3, as DNA: TGTGCCAGCGGGCCTAGCGGGATAGTCGACTCCTACGAGCAGTACTTC. This codes for CASGPSGIVDSYEQYF.

There are a few counts of this clonotype. The J gene is TRBJ2-5, the V gene TRBV20-1; TRBD1 agrees at 9 bases. Germline loops: CDR1 DFQATT, CDR2 SNEGSKA (reference sequence). V lost 6 bases, J lost 13 bases, and 12 bases stayed unmatched. The CDR3 extends over 12 amino acids. This CDR3 reads CSARDRERLGYF. For the CDR3, the DNA is TGCAGTGCGAGGGACAGGGAAAGGCTTGGGTACTTC.

This clonotype has just a few counts. This rearrangement joins TRBV5-1 to TRBJ2-1; D is uncertain. The V and J ends lost 2 bases and 10 bases respectively, with 10 bases between them. CDR3 length: 12 residues. Germline V gene lookup returns CDR1 SGHRS and CDR2 YFSETQ. CDR3 coding DNA: TGCGCCAGCAGCTTCGATGGGTGGGAGCAGTTCTTC. Encoded protein: CASSFDGWEQFF.

In nucleotides, the CDR3 is TGCGCCAGCAGTCCAACTAGCGGCGCGTACGAGCAGTACTTC. Protein product: CASSPTSGAYEQYF. The V and J genes are TRBV10-1 and TRBJ2-7; 8 positions match TRBD2. CDR1 is WNHNN and CDR2 is SYGVQD in the germline V gene (reference sequence). The CDR3 is made up of 14 amino acids. The V and J ends lost 5 bases and 4 bases, in that order; junction bases with no gene match: 7.

This clonotype was counted a few times. As DNA, the CDR3 is TGTGCCAGCAGTACCCCGGCCACTAGCTCCTACGAGCAGTACTTC. It encodes CASSTPATSSYEQYF. The chain combines TRBV12-3 or TRBV12-4 with TRBJ2-7; tentative D call: TRBD2 (5 bases). Trimming took off 5 bases at V and 0 bases at J, with 14 bases between the two ends. The CDR3 consists of 15 residues.

The chain couples TRBV20-1 to TRBJ2-7, with 9 nucleotides matching TRBD2. Trimming at V came to 4 bases and at J to 9 bases, leaving 10 bases not matched to a gene. Germline loops: CDR1 DFQATT, CDR2 SNEGSKA (reference sequence). This CDR3 has 13 residues. The CDR3 spells CSATLAGAPGQYF. CDR3 in DNA: TGCAGTGCTACGTTAGCGGGAGCCCCGGGGCAGTACTTC.

This clonotype has more than one count but fewer than ten. The chain is built from TRBV3-1 and TRBJ2-3; no clear D gene. Germline V CDR1 and CDR2: LGHDT, YNNKEL (reference sequence). This CDR3 contains 14 residues. V lost 6 bases and J lost 2, with 12 bases in between. The CDR3 bases are TGTGCCAGCAGTCCCTTGTTGGACACAGATACGCAGTATTTT. The encoded protein is CASSPLLDTDTQYF.

This clonotype appeared a few times. The chain carries TRBV9 and TRBJ2-3, with D unclear. The CDR3 is made up of 13 amino acids. The germline V gene encodes CDR1 SGDLS and CDR2 YYNGEE. Between the trimmed V and J ends, which lost 3 bases and 5 bases, there was a span of 10 bases. The DNA of the CDR3 is TGTGCCAGCAGCGCCGACCCGGGAGATACGCAGTATTTT. Its protein product is CASSADPGDTQYF. The variable domain in full, with the rest retrieved from reference TRBV9 and TRBJ2-3, is DSGVTQTPKHLITATGQRVTLRCSPRSGDLSVYWYQQSLDQGLQFLIQYYNGEERAKGNILERFSAQQFPDLHSELNLSSLELGDSALYFCASSADPGDTQYFGPGTRLTVL.

The chain employs TRBV9 and TRBJ2-3; D may match TRBD1 or TRBD2 (6 bases each). V dropped 2 bases and J dropped 3 bases, with 16 bases sitting between them. The CDR3 runs to 16 residues. The germline V gene has CDR1 SGDLS and CDR2 YYNGEE. The CDR3 nucleotides read TGTGCCAGCAGCGTTGTGCGAGGGGGGTGGACAGATACGCAGTATTTT. As protein: CASSVVRGGWTDTQYF. Based on the CDR3 plus reference TRBV9 and TRBJ2-3, the full variable domain is DSGVTQTPKHLITATGQRVTLRCSPRSGDLSVYWYQQSLDQGLQFLIQYYNGEERAKGNILERFSAQQFPDLHSELNLSSLELGDSALYFCASSVVRGGWTDTQYFGPGTRLTVL.

This clonotype was picked up a small number of times. J is TRBJ2-1 and V is TRBV15; D uncertain. V gave up 10 bases and J gave up 0 bases, with 10 bases separating them. Germline V gene sequence: CDR1 LNHNV, CDR2 YYDKDF (reference sequence). This CDR3 is built from 13 residues. The CDR3 region is CAIGKVSYNEQFF. The CDR3 nucleotides are TGTGCCATTGGAAAGGTCTCCTACAATGAGCAGTTCTTC.

The V call is TRBV10-3, the J call TRBJ1-1; D remains unclear. Germline CDR1 ENHRY, CDR2 SYGVKD. This CDR3 region has 11 residues. V was cut by 3 bases and J by 4 bases, with 3 bases left in between. The CDR3 region is CAISDFTEAFF. The CDR3, as DNA: TGTGCCATCAGTGACTTCACTGAAGCTTTCTTT.

This chain's CDR3 is CASSLANLEETQYF. In DNA, the CDR3 is TGTGCCAGCAGCTTAGCAAACTTGGAAGAGACCCAGTACTTC. The genes are TRBV7-8 and TRBJ2-5; no clear D gene. The V end lost 0 bases, the J end lost 3 bases, and 8 bases lay between the germline ends. Per the germline V gene, CDR1 is SGHVS and CDR2 is FQNEAQ. The CDR3 loop spans 14 amino acids.

The table lists this clonotype with a few counts. V gene TRBV6-2 or TRBV6-3 combines with J gene TRBJ1-2; possibly TRBD1 for D (5 bases). Per the germline V gene, CDR1 is MNHEY and CDR2 is SVGEGT. Between the trimmed V and J ends, which lost 7 bases and 7 bases, there was a span of 16 bases. The CDR3 consists of 13 residues. The CDR3 DNA reads TGTGCCAGCACCCCCAACAGGTTCGGTGGCTACACCTTC. It codes for CASTPNRFGGYTF.

The V call is TRBV7-2, the J call TRBJ1-1; unclear D gene. Trimming shortened V by 3 bases and J by 5 bases, and 7 bases separated the two germline ends. The CDR3 has 12 amino acids. Germline-derived CDR1 and CDR2 are SGHTA and FQGNSA. CDR3 bases: TGTGCCAGCAGCTTCTTACGAACTGAAGCTTTCTTT. This sequence encodes CASSFLRTEAFF.

The rearrangement uses TRBV5-1 and TRBJ2-7; 8 bases match TRBD2. The germline V gene has CDR1 SGHRS and CDR2 YFSETQ. CDR3 length: 14 residues. J lost 5 bases, V lost 5 bases, and 9 bases had no gene match. The DNA of the CDR3 is TGCGCCAGCAGTGGGCGGGGGGAGGCCAACGAGCAGTACTTC. This codes for CASSGRGEANEQYF.

The chain couples TRBV20-1 to TRBJ2-5, with D perhaps matching TRBD1 or TRBD2 (5 bases each). Per germline, CDR1 DFQATT and CDR2 SNEGSKA (reference sequence). The CDR3 runs to 15 residues. V gave up 0 bases and J gave up 9 bases, with 20 bases separating them. The CDR3 nucleotides read TGCAGTGCTAGAGATCCGGGGCGCAGGGTAGCTTCCCAGTACTTC. Residues: CSARDPGRRVASQYF.

This clonotype occurred many times. This chain uses TRBV6-1 with TRBJ2-1, with D perhaps matching TRBD2 (6 bases). V shed 6 bases and J shed 3 bases, with 12 bases lying between them. CDR1 is MNHNS, CDR2 SASEGT, per germline. The CDR3 runs to 14 residues. The CDR3 here is CASRRGTYYNEQFF. CDR3 DNA: TGTGCCAGCAGGAGAGGGACTTACTACAATGAGCAGTTCTTC.

The sample holds a few counts of this clonotype. This chain joins TRBV11-1 and TRBJ1-1; 7 bases align to TRBD1. Germline values: CDR1 SGHAT, CDR2 FQDESV (reference sequence). With V trimmed by 1 base and J by 5 bases, 19 bases remained unmatched. The CDR3 runs to 19 residues. In DNA form, the CDR3 reads TGTGCCAGCAGCTTAGGTGTCGGAGGGTGGGGACAGAAAAAAACTGAAGCTTTCTTT. Protein: CASSLGVGGWGQKKTEAFF.

This clonotype occurred a few times. CDR3 sequence (DNA): TGTGCCAGCAGCTTAGCGGTGATAGCGGGGGGTCTCAGCTCCTACAATGAGCAGTTCTTC. Its protein is CASSLAVIAGGLSSYNEQFF. This chain connects TRBV7-8 to TRBJ2-1, with 10 bases that match TRBD2. V trimming: 0 bases; J trimming: 0 bases; junction bases outside the gene matches: 11. This CDR3 has 20 amino acids. Germline CDR1 and CDR2: SGHVS and FQNEAQ.

V is TRBV12-3 or TRBV12-4 and J is TRBJ1-5; unclear D gene. The CDR3 length is 15 residues. With 6 bases removed from V and 0 bases from J, the gap between germline ends came to 12 bases. CDR3 sequence: CASSPRSVSNQPQHF. CDR3 DNA sequence: TGTGCCAGCAGCCCAAGGAGCGTTAGCAATCAGCCCCAGCATTTT.

The chain has TRBV9 and TRBJ2-7; tentatively, D is TRBD1 (7 bases). This CDR3 is built from 13 residues. Germline V gene data show CDR1 as SGDLS and CDR2 as YYNGEE. Trimming removed 4 bases at V and 5 bases at J, with 13 bases between. CDR3: CASSRDREDEQYF. DNA of the CDR3: TGTGCCAGCAGCAGAGACAGGGAGGACGAGCAGTACTTC.

The chain couples TRBV5-6 to TRBJ2-7, with D possibly matching TRBD1 (5 bases). Trimming stripped 3 bases from V and 5 bases from J, with 15 bases between. The CDR3 extends over 14 amino acids. Germline lookup yields CDR1 SGHDT and CDR2 YYEEEE. The CDR3 nucleotides are TGTGCCAGCAGCTCGGCCAGGGTGAGGAACGAGCAGTACTTC. This encodes CASSSARVRNEQYF.

This clonotype showed up just a few times. The V call is TRBV29-1, the J call TRBJ1-1; D possibly corresponds to TRBD1 (5 bases). Germline assignment: CDR1 SQVTM and CDR2 ANQGSEA. CDR3 length: 14 residues. Trimming left V 6 bases short and J 3 bases short, with 17 bases between. The CDR3 spells CSVPPWDGDTEAFF. The DNA of the CDR3 is TGCAGCGTCCCTCCCTGGGACGGAGACACTGAAGCTTTCTTT.

This chain uses TRBV10-3 with TRBJ1-1; D is possibly TRBD1 (5 bases). Trimming removed 0 bases at V and 11 bases at J, with 7 bases between. CDR1 and CDR2 (germline): ENHRY, SYGVKD. This CDR3 has 11 residues. In DNA, the CDR3 is TGTGCCATCAGTGAGTCGACAGCGGCTTTCTTT. It is translated as CAISESTAAFF.

This clonotype occurred many times. At one end, the junction sequence differs from germline, possibly due to a read error. The rearrangement joins TRBV5-1 to TRBJ2-3; 11 bases are shared with TRBD2. There are 16 residues in the CDR3. Germline CDR1 SGHRS, CDR2 YFSETQ. CDR3 in amino acids: CASSRLAGGRTDTQYF. In DNA form, the CDR3 reads TGTGCTAGCAGCCGCCTAGCGGGGGGCCGCACAGATACGCAGTATTTT.

The rearrangement uses TRBV20-1 and TRBJ2-2, with D possibly matching TRBD1 (5 bases). Germline CDR1 reads DFQATT; CDR2 reads SNEGSKA (reference sequence). The CDR3 spans 14 residues. With 2 bases removed from V and 4 bases from J, the gap between germline ends came to 11 bases. In DNA, the CDR3 is TGCAGTGCTAGACGTCAGGGTCCCACCGGGGAGCTGTTTTTT. It encodes CSARRQGPTGELFF.

This clonotype was seen many times. CDR3 DNA: TGCGCCAGCAGCCGAAGGTCCCGTGGGACAGACTACAATGAGCAGTTCTTC. Residues: CASSRRSRGTDYNEQFF. V gene TRBV4-3 combines with J gene TRBJ2-1, with 7 bases identical to TRBD1. Germline V gene sequence: CDR1 LGHNA, CDR2 YSLEER. Unmatched junction bases numbered 12, after V lost 4 bases and J lost 3 bases. The CDR3 contains 17 residues.

The V call is TRBV6-1, the J call TRBJ2-7; unclear D gene. The V end lost 5 bases, the J end lost 12 bases, and 17 bases lay between the germline ends. CDR1 is MNHNS and CDR2 is SASEGT in the germline V gene. The CDR3 is 12 residues long. The CDR3: CASSLLRWYSYF. Here the CDR3 DNA reads TGTGCCAGCAGTCTACTCCGATGGTACTCGTACTTC.

The chain uses TRBV7-2 and TRBJ2-1, with TRBD2 matching over 14 bases. The CDR3 has 17 amino acids. V shed 5 bases, J shed 7 bases, and the junction held 10 bases outside the gene matches. Per the germline V gene, CDR1 is SGHTA and CDR2 is FQGNSA. CDR3 nucleotide sequence: TGTGCCAGCAGCCTGCTGACTAGCGGGAGGGCCGGTAATGAGCAGTTCTTC. Its translation is CASSLLTSGRAGNEQFF.

The V call is TRBV7-2, the J call TRBJ2-7; TRBD2 matches at 10 bases. With V trimmed by 6 bases and J by 4 bases, 9 bases remained unmatched. CDR3 length: 15 residues. From germline, CDR1 is SGHTA and CDR2 FQGNSA. This chain's CDR3 is CASSSVAGGKYEQYF. In DNA, the CDR3 is TGTGCCAGCAGTTCAGTAGCGGGAGGAAAGTACGAGCAGTACTTC.